There are many counts of the clone carrying this TCR beta chain. With 7 bases removed from V and 10 bases from J, the gap between germline ends came to 20 bases. The CDR3 is 15 amino acids. CDR1 and CDR2 (germline): MDHEN, SYDVKM. A patient was excluded if there was uncontrolled infection, other autoimmune disease, pregnancy or lactation. This entry is derived from a study of T cells in Graves' hyperthyroidism and ophthalmopathy. Amplification of TCR beta CDR3 regions used RNA as the template. An initial round of RT-PCR targeting the TCR CDR3 relied on the HTBI primer set. TCRdb fed the multiplex PCR reads into MiXCR, producing one record per CDR3 protein. The sample lists 490,000 or so distinct CDR3 sequences; roughly 23% were seen once.

V is TRBV28 and J is TRBJ1-6, with D possibly TRBD1 on 5 matching bases. Material for sequencing was blood. This clonotype was sampled from a woman in her seventies with Graves' ophthalmopathy. The CDR3 nucleotides are TGTGCCAGCATCACCCAAGCACTCTGGGGGTCACCCCTCCACTTT. Its translation: CASITQALWGSPLHF.